The rows below give T cell receptor beta chains drawn from one sample of a study of T-cell memory formation after mild COVID-19. TCRdb analysed the 5' RACE reads with MiXCR anew, one entry per CDR3 protein. The data show roughly 620,000 distinct CDR3 sequences, roughly 18% seen once. The sequencing sample was made of PBMCs or a T cell subset sorted from them (not recorded which). These receptors originate from an adult woman who had mild COVID-19 (a few samples of this study predate the infection). Cell type and time point are not known. Each CDR3 is given with its conserved first and last residue. D genes are given only for firm matches. Size values are once, few and many counts, or a class for expanded clones, and some rows have none.

clone size,D gene,V gene,J gene,CDR3 DNA,CDR3 protein
few,TRBD1,TRBV3-1,TRBJ2-3,TGTGCCAGCAGCCTAGGGGACAGGGAAGGCGATACGCAGTATTTT,CASSLGDREGDTQYF
few,TRBD1,TRBV20-1,TRBJ2-4,TGCAGTGCTCCCAGGGACAGGGGGACCAAAAACATTCAGTACTTC,CSAPRDRGTKNIQYF
NA,TRBD2,TRBV9,TRBJ2-1,TGTGCCAGCAGCCCCCGGAGTAGCGGGGGCCTTAATGAGCAGTTCTTC,CASSPRSSGGLNEQFF
few,TRBD2,TRBV24-1,TRBJ2-1,TGTGCCACCAGTGTTGGGTACGGGACTAGCGGCCCCCCCTACAATGAGCAGTTCTTC,CATSVGYGTSGPPYNEQFF
NA,TRBD1,TRBV6-2/TRBV6-3,TRBJ1-2,TGTGCCAGCAGACCCGCCGGGACAGGGAGCGGCTACACCTTC,CASRPAGTGSGYTF
many,NA,TRBV7-8,TRBJ2-5,TGTGCCAGCAGCTCACTATCCAGGTTCCAAGAGACCCAGTACTTC,CASSSLSRFQETQYF
few,TRBD1,TRBV10-3,TRBJ1-5,TGTGCCACCGGTCCAGGGGGCGAGCTTCTGGCCAATCAGCCCCAGCATTTT,CATGPGGELLANQPQHF
NA,NA,TRBV19,TRBJ2-1,TGTGCCAGTAGTAGAACAGGGACCCACAATGAGCAGTTCTTC,CASSRTGTHNEQFF
NA,TRBD1,TRBV6-2/TRBV6-3,TRBJ2-6,TGTGCCAGCAGTTACCGGGACAGGGGGCGCTTTGGGGCCAACGTCCTGACTTTC,CASSYRDRGRFGANVLTF
NA,NA,TRBV5-1,TRBJ2-3,TGCGCCAGCAGTAAGGGGCGAATCACAGATACGCAGTATTTT,CASSKGRITDTQYF
NA,NA,TRBV6-5,TRBJ2-5,TGTGCCAGCAGTTACTCCGGCCTGCGGGGCCAAGAGACCCAGTACTTC,CASSYSGLRGQETQYF
once,NA,TRBV30,TRBJ1-4,TGTGCCTGGAAGCCGGGAACTTTTGCAACTAATGAAAAACTGTTTTTT,CAWKPGTFATNEKLFF
NA,TRBD2,TRBV4-3,TRBJ2-1,TGCGCCAGCAGCCACGTTCCTGCGGGAGGGCCCCCCTTTATGAATGAGCAGTTCTTC,CASSHVPAGGPPFMNEQFF
once,NA,TRBV4-1,TRBJ1-1,TGCGCCAGCAGCCATCCCTCCCCGGGGACTGAAGCTTTCTTT,CASSHPSPGTEAFF
NA,TRBD1,TRBV27,TRBJ1-6,TGTGCCAGCAGTTTATTACAGGGGAGTTCACCCCTCCACTTT,CASSLLQGSSPLHF
few,TRBD1,TRBV18,TRBJ1-2,TGTGCCAGCTCACCACCAACGAGGGGGCGGATGGCGGACTATGGCTACACCTTC,CASSPPTRGRMADYGYTF
NA,TRBD1,TRBV13,TRBJ2-7,TGTGCCAGCAGAAATACGGGACAGGGGTCCCCCGAGCAGTACTTC,CASRNTGQGSPEQYF
many,TRBD1,TRBV7-2,TRBJ2-7,TGTGCCAGCAGCTCGAGGGGGACAGGGCCCTACGAGCAGTACTTC,CASSSRGTGPYEQYF
many,NA,TRBV11-2,TRBJ2-2,TGTGCCAGCAGCACGGGTTTTAACACCGGGGAGCTGTTTTTT,CASSTGFNTGELFF
few,NA,TRBV6-5,TRBJ2-7,TGTGCCAGCACCACCCCAGGGTACGAGCAGTACTTC,CASTTPGYEQYF
few,NA,TRBV7-6,TRBJ1-1,TGTGCCAGCAGCTTAGATCCAAACACGAACACTGAAGCTTTCTTT,CASSLDPNTNTEAFF
few,NA,TRBV29-1,TRBJ1-2,TGCAGCGTTCCGGGGCCTCCGCCCGCTCTAGGCTACACCTTC,CSVPGPPPALGYTF
NA,TRBD1,TRBV12-3/TRBV12-4,TRBJ1-2,TGTGCCAGCAGTTTGACGGACAGGGGCCTCGGCTACACCTTC,CASSLTDRGLGYTF
few,NA,TRBV12-3/TRBV12-4,TRBJ1-5,TGTGCCAGCAGTTTAAGGGCGGATAGCAATCAGCCCCAGCATTTT,CASSLRADSNQPQHF
few,NA,TRBV12-3/TRBV12-4,TRBJ2-7,TGTGCCAGCAGTTCCTGGGGGTGGGGGAGCTCCTACGAGCAGTACTTC,CASSSWGWGSSYEQYF
NA,TRBD2,TRBV5-1,TRBJ2-3,TGCGCCAGCAGCCCCGGGGGGGGGGCCAGTGATACGCAGTATTTT,CASSPGGGASDTQYF
NA,NA,TRBV15,TRBJ2-1,TGTGCCACCAGCAGAGATGAGGCGGGCCTCTACAATGAGCAGTTCTTC,CATSRDEAGLYNEQFF
few,TRBD2,TRBV5-4,TRBJ2-7,TGTGCCAGCAGCTCGGCACTAGCGGACGAGCAGTACTTC,CASSSALADEQYF
few,NA,TRBV6-6,TRBJ1-1,TGTGCCAGCAGTTACTCGCGGGGGGCTTCAGAAGCTTTCTTT,CASSYSRGASEAFF
NA,NA,TRBV12-3/TRBV12-4,TRBJ1-3,TGTGCCAGCAGTTCCTATCCTGGAAACACCATATATTTT,CASSSYPGNTIYF
NA,TRBD1,TRBV9,TRBJ2-2,TGTGCCAGCAGGAGGGACAGCGCCACCGGGGAGCTGTTTTTT,CASRRDSATGELFF
NA,NA,TRBV5-1,TRBJ1-1,TGCGCCAGCAGCTTGAACACGTACCAAAACACTGAAGCTTTCTTT,CASSLNTYQNTEAFF
NA,NA,TRBV10-2,TRBJ1-4,TGCGCCAGCAGTGAGCTGTCCCGGGGTCCGAATGAAAAACTGTTTTTT,CASSELSRGPNEKLFF
NA,NA,TRBV7-2,TRBJ2-7,TGTGCCAGCAGCTTATGGCCCGGACAGTACGAGCAGTACTTC,CASSLWPGQYEQYF
few,TRBD1,TRBV10-3,TRBJ2-7,TGTGCCATCAGTGCGGACAGGCCCGCCTCCTACGAGCAGTACTTC,CAISADRPASYEQYF